This entry lists 15 T cell receptor beta chains sequenced from one sample in a study of shared clonotypes between healthy human individuals. Libraries were prepared by immunoSEQ multiplex PCR; TCRdb keeps only in-frame clonotypes and omits some of them. Here the sample spans some 1.4 million clones, roughly 96% being singletons. The sequenced material came from naive CD4+ T cells sorted from blood. Subset here: CD45RA+ positively selected. These receptors were collected from a man aged 30 to 45 in good health.

This chain uses TRBV29-1 with TRBJ1-1; D is ambiguous. The V end was cut by 1 base, the J end by 5 bases, with 11 bases between. This CDR3 is 13 amino acids long. Germline lookup yields CDR1 SQVTM and CDR2 ANQGSEA. Written as DNA, the CDR3 is TGCAGCGTTGAAGGTAGAGCCGGGACTGAAGCTTTCTTT. Encoded protein: CSVEGRAGTEAFF.

This chain connects TRBV7-2 to TRBJ1-3; D gene uncertain. This CDR3 spans 17 amino acids. V lost 4 bases and J 1 base, leaving 17 bases between the germline ends. Germline assignment: CDR1 SGHTA and CDR2 FQGNSA. Written as DNA, the CDR3 is TGTGCCAGCAGCTCCAATCCCACGGGAGCGTCTGGAAACACCATATATTTT. It codes for CASSSNPTGASGNTIYF.

This sequence joins TRBV4-3 and TRBJ2-7; 7 bases match TRBD2. Germline V gene lookup returns CDR1 LGHNA and CDR2 YSLEER. V was pared by 5 bases and J by 0 bases, with 7 bases of the junction left unmatched. This CDR3 has 15 residues. CDR3 region: CASSFGAGDSYEQYF. The CDR3 nucleotides read TGCGCCAGCAGCTTCGGGGCGGGAGACTCCTACGAGCAGTACTTC.

The chain's CDR3 is CASSLFLDRPSDTQYF. The CDR3 DNA sequence: TGTGCCAGCAGTTTATTCTTGGACAGACCCTCGGATACGCAGTATTTT. The rearrangement links TRBV28 to TRBJ2-3; D might be TRBD1 (6 bases). V lost 1 base and J 6 bases, leaving 17 bases between the germline ends. CDR1 is MDHEN and CDR2 is SYDVKM in the germline V gene. This CDR3 has 16 amino acids. The whole variable domain, remainder taken from reference TRBV28 and TRBJ2-3, is DVKVTQSSRYLVKRTGEKVFLECVQDMDHENMFWYRQDPGLGLRLIYFSYDVKMKEKGDIPEGYSVSREKKERFSLILESASTNQTSMYLCASSLFLDRPSDTQYFGPGTRLTVL.

The chain has TRBV4-1 and TRBJ2-1; D is undetermined. Germline assignment: CDR1 MGHRA and CDR2 YSYEKL. V was trimmed by 4 bases and J by 5 bases, leaving 12 bases between them. This CDR3 contains 14 residues. The CDR3 DNA sequence: TGCGCCAGCAGCCGTGACGGACGGCACAATGAGCAGTTCTTC. It translates to CASSRDGRHNEQFF.

The chain employs TRBV5-1 and TRBJ2-5; D may correspond to TRBD1 or TRBD2 (5 bases each). Germline CDR1 SGHRS, CDR2 YFSETQ. This CDR3 is 14 amino acids long. V dropped 5 bases and J dropped 2 bases, with 13 bases sitting between them. The chain's CDR3 is CASRNIEGQETQYF. As DNA, the CDR3 is TGCGCCAGCAGGAACATTGAGGGGCAAGAGACCCAGTACTTC.

The chain combines TRBV5-4 with TRBJ2-7; the match to TRBD2 covers 11 bases. Germline V lookup: CDR1 SGHNT, CDR2 YYREEE (reference sequence). The CDR3 is made up of 15 amino acids. With 1 base clipped from V and 3 bases from J, the junction kept 3 bases outside the gene matches. The CDR3 coding sequence is TGTGCCAGCAGCTTGACTAGCGGGAGACGCTACGAGCAGTACTTC. Encoded protein: CASSLTSGRRYEQYF. Using reference TRBV5-4 and TRBJ2-7 for the parts outside the CDR3, the full variable domain is ETGVTQSPTHLIKTRGQQVTLRCSSQSGHNTVSWYQQALGQGPQFIFQYYREEENGRGNFPPRFSGLQFPNYSSELNVNALELDDSALYLCASSLTSGRRYEQYFGPGTRLTVT.

V usage is TRBV9 and J usage is TRBJ2-1, with 10 bases lining up with TRBD2. Losses at the gene ends were 3 bases for V and 6 bases for J; bases not matched to a gene: 12. The germline CDR1 and CDR2 sequences are SGDLS and YYNGEE. The CDR3 runs 17 residues. Here the CDR3 DNA reads TGTGCCAGCAGCGAGTCCTTTCTAGCGGGAGTGGGCAATGAGCAGTTCTTC. Encoded protein: CASSESFLAGVGNEQFF. Combining the CDR3 with reference TRBV9 and TRBJ2-1 gives the whole variable domain DSGVTQTPKHLITATGQRVTLRCSPRSGDLSVYWYQQSLDQGLQFLIQYYNGEERAKGNILERFSAQQFPDLHSELNLSSLELGDSALYFCASSESFLAGVGNEQFFGPGTRLTVL.

The CDR3 region is CSVLGDLGSPQYF. The CDR3 DNA reads TGCAGCGTTCTGGGAGACCTTGGAAGTCCGCAGTATTTT. The chain combines TRBV29-1 with TRBJ2-3; possibly TRBD2 for D (5 bases). This CDR3 region has 13 residues. V was cut by 5 bases and J by 10 bases, with 19 bases left in between. The germline CDR1 and CDR2 sequences are SQVTM and ANQGSEA.

V gene TRBV6-5 combines with J gene TRBJ1-3, with D uncertain. Trimming took off 11 bases at V and 0 bases at J, with 11 bases between the two ends. Germline V gene data show CDR1 as MNHEY and CDR2 as SVGAGI. This CDR3 contains 13 residues. The CDR3 protein is CAAGSYSGNTIYF. The DNA of the CDR3 is TGTGCCGCGGGGTCGTACTCTGGAAACACCATATATTTT.

The chain couples TRBV7-9 to TRBJ1-2; 7 nucleotides agree with TRBD1. There are 13 residues in the CDR3. CDR1 and CDR2 (germline): SEHNR, FQNEAQ (reference sequence). V shed 5 bases, J shed 6 bases, and the junction held 6 bases outside the gene matches. The CDR3 is CASSLRQGDGYTF. As DNA, the CDR3 is TGTGCCAGCAGCCTGCGACAGGGCGATGGCTACACCTTC.

This chain connects TRBV5-1 to TRBJ1-1, with TRBD1 as a possible D gene (6 bases). This CDR3 is 14 amino acids long. Trimming left V 4 bases short and J 0 bases short, with 10 bases between. Per the germline V gene, CDR1 is SGHRS and CDR2 is YFSETQ. DNA of the CDR3: TGCGCCAGCAGCGGAGGACAGCTGAACACTGAAGCTTTCTTT. Amino acid sequence: CASSGGQLNTEAFF.

The chain uses TRBV15 and TRBJ1-2; 9 bases agree with TRBD1. Germline-derived CDR1 and CDR2 are LNHNV and YYDKDF (reference sequence). The CDR3 runs to 14 residues. The CDR3 sequence is CVSSRDRASSGYTF. CDR3 nucleotides: TGTGTCAGTTCCCGGGACAGGGCTTCATCTGGCTACACCTTC. Full variable domain (outside the CDR3, taken from reference TRBV15 and TRBJ1-2): DAMVIQNPRYQVTQFGKPVTLSCSQTLNHNVMYWYQQKSSQAPKLLFHYYDKDFNNEADTPDNFQSRRPNTSFCFLDIRSPGLGDTAMYLCVSSRDRASSGYTFGSGTRLTVV.

V is TRBV5-3 and J is TRBJ1-5, with 7 bases fitting TRBD1. TRBV5-3 is an ORF, and what it does is uncertain. Losses at the gene ends were 4 bases for V and 5 bases for J; bases not matched to a gene: 6. The CDR3 has 14 residues. For the CDR3, the DNA is TGTGCCAGAAGCCATTACAGGGGTCATCAGCCCCAGCATTTT. The encoded protein is CARSHYRGHQPQHF.

This rearrangement joins TRBV11-2 to TRBJ2-1, with 8 bases aligning to TRBD2. V lost 5 bases and J lost 8; bases outside the gene matches: 11. The germline gives CDR1 SGHAT, CDR2 FQNNGV. The CDR3 runs to 15 residues. CDR3 DNA sequence: TGTGCCAGCAGCCAAGTAAGCGGGAGTTCCTATGAGCAGTTCTTC. Protein product: CASSQVSGSSYEQFF.